This T cell receptor (beta chain) was observed in a study of T cell responses to AZD1222 COVID-19 vaccine. This CDR3 region has 17 residues. In germline, CDR1 is SGHDN, CDR2 FVKESK. Trimming took 3 bases from V and 4 from J; bases not matched to a gene: 9. The study, taken as a whole, reports: There were repertoire samples only from the period after the peak T cell response. The donor group comprised mostly white British people and more females; the analysis possibly underestimated clonal diversity.

To note about this clone: Its antigen is as yet unknown.

Sequenced by immunoSEQ multiplex PCR; TCRdb stores in-frame clones only, minus some. The repertoire includes about 140,000 clones, roughly nine tenths of them detected once, and about 10% sits in the top ten. Sequenced here: peripheral blood, sampled 28 days after the second AZD1222 dose. This clonotype originated in an adult who received the AZD1222 COVID-19 vaccine. This sequence joins TRBV14 and TRBJ1-2; 12 bases are a match to TRBD1. The CDR3 sequence is CASSHSGDRGPSYGYTF. CDR3 coding DNA: TGTGCCAGCAGCCATTCCGGGGACAGGGGGCCGAGCTATGGCTACACCTTC.